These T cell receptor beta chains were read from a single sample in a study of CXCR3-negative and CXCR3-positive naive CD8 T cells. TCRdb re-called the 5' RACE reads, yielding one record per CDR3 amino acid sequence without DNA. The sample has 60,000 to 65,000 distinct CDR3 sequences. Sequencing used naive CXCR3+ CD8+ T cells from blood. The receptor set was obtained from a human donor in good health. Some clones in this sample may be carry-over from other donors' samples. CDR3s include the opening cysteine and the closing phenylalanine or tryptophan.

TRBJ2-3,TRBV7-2,CASSFPGGPSTDTQYF
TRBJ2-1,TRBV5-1,CASFATSGGPARNEQFF
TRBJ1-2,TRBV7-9,CASSLGGNGYTF
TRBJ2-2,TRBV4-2,CASSQRHRDYTGELFF
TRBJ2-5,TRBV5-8,CASRARHWTTETQYF
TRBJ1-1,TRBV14,CASSQFRTGTEAFF
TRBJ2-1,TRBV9,CASSLGPEVGDNEQFF
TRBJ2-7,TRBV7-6,CASSPRPAGTGTYEQYF
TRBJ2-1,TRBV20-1,CSAKWETSGRVFYYNEQFF
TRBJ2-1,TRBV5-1,CASSSPSGVSEQFF
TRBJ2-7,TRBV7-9,CASSLAPGQDYEQYF
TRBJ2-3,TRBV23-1,CASIKTPRDRGTDTQYF